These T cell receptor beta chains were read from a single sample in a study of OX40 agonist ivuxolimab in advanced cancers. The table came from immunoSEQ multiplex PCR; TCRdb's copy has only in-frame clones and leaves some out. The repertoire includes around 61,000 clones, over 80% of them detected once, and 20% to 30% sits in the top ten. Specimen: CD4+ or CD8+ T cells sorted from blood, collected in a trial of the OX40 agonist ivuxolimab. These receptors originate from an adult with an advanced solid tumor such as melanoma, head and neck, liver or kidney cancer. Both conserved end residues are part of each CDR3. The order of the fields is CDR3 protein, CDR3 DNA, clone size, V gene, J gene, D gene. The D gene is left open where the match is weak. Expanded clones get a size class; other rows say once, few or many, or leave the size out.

CDR3 protein: CAWSSFGGRYTEAFF
CDR3 DNA: TGTGCCTGGAGTTCTTTCGGGGGTAGGTACACTGAAGCTTTCTTT
clone size: once
V gene: TRBV30
J gene: TRBJ1-1
D gene: NA

CDR3 protein: CASSPDWYNEQFF
CDR3 DNA: TGTGCCAGCAGCCCCGACTGGTACAATGAGCAGTTCTTC
clone size: NA
V gene: TRBV12-1
J gene: TRBJ2-1
D gene: NA

CDR3 protein: CASSLTGLASNEQFF
CDR3 DNA: TGTGCCAGCAGCTTGACCGGACTAGCTTCAAATGAGCAGTTCTTC
clone size: NA
V gene: TRBV5-4
J gene: TRBJ2-1
D gene: TRBD2

CDR3 protein: CASSSAGGINEQFF
CDR3 DNA: TGTGCCAGCAGTTCGGCGGGAGGGATCAATGAGCAGTTCTTC
clone size: NA
V gene: TRBV6-6
J gene: TRBJ2-1
D gene: TRBD2

CDR3 protein: CASSFDYEQYF
CDR3 DNA: TGTGCCAGCAGTTTCGACTACGAGCAGTACTTC
clone size: NA
V gene: TRBV28
J gene: TRBJ2-7
D gene: NA

CDR3 protein: CASSQDLRPPAYNEQFF
CDR3 DNA: TGCGCCAGCAGCCAAGATCTGAGACCACCCGCCTACAATGAGCAGTTCTTC
clone size: NA
V gene: TRBV4-1
J gene: TRBJ2-1
D gene: NA

CDR3 protein: CASSPGGYSNQPQHF
CDR3 DNA: TGTGCCAGCAGCCCCGGTGGATATAGCAATCAGCCCCAGCATTTT
clone size: NA
V gene: TRBV6-6
J gene: TRBJ1-5
D gene: NA

CDR3 protein: CASSISEQFF
CDR3 DNA: TGTGCCAGTAGTATAAGTGAGCAGTTCTTC
clone size: once
V gene: TRBV19
J gene: TRBJ2-1
D gene: NA

CDR3 protein: CASSTGTDTQYF
CDR3 DNA: TGTGCCAGCAGCACTGGCACAGATACGCAGTATTTT
clone size: NA
V gene: TRBV5-6
J gene: TRBJ2-3
D gene: NA

CDR3 protein: CASSATVSGNTIYF
CDR3 DNA: TGTGCCAGCAGCGCGACAGTCTCTGGAAACACCATATATTTT
clone size: NA
V gene: TRBV7-2
J gene: TRBJ1-3
D gene: NA

CDR3 protein: CASKGVDLTGYTF
CDR3 DNA: TGTGCCAGTAAAGGGGTGGACTTGACTGGCTACACCTTC
clone size: few
V gene: TRBV19
J gene: TRBJ1-2
D gene: NA